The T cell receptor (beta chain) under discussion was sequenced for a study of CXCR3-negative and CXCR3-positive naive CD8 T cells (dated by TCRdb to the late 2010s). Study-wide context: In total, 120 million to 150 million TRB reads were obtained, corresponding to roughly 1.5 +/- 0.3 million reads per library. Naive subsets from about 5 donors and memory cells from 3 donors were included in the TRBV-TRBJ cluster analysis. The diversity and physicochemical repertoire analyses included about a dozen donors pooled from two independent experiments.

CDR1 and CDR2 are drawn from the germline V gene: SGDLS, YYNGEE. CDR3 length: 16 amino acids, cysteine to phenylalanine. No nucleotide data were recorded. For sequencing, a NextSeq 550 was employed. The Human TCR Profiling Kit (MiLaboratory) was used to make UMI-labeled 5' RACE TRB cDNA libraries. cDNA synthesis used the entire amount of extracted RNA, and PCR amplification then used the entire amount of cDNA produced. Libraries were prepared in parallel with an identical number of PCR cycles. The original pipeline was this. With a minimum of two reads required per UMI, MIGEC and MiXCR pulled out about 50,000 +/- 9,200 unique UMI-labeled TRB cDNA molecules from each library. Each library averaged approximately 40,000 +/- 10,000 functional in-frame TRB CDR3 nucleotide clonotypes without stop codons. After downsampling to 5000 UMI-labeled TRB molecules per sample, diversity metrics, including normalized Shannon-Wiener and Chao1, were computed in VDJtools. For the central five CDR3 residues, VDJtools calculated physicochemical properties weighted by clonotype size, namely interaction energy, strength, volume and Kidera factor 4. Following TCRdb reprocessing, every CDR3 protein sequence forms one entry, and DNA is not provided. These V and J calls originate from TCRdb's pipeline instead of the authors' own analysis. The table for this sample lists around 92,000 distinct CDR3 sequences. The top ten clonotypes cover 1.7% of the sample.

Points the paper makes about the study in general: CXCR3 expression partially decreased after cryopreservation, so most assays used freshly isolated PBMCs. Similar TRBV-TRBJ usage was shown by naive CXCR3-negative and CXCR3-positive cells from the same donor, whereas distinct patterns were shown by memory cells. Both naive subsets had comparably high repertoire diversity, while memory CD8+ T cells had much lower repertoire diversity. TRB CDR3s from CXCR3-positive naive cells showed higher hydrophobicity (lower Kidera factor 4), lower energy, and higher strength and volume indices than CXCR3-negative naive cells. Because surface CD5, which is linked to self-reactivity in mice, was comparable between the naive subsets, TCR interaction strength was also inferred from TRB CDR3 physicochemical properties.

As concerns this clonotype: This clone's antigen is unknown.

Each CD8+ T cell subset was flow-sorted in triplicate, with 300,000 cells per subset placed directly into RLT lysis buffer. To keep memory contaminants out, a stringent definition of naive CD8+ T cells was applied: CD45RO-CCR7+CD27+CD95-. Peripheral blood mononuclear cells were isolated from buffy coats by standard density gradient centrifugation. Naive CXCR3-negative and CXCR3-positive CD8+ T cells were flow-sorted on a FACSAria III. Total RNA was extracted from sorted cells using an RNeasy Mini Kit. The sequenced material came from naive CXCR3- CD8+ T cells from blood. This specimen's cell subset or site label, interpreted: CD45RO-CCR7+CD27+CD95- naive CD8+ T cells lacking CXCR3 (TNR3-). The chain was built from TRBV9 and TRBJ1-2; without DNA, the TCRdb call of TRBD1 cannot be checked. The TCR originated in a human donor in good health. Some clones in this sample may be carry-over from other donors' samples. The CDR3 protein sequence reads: CASSAGTGGVGYGYTF.